The clone carrying this TCR beta chain was observed a few times. This specimen comes from a study of OX40 agonist ivuxolimab in advanced cancers. Overall study context: Patients were infused with ivuxolimab every 2 weeks at 0.01 to 10 mg/kg. A history of anti-PD-1, anti-PD-L1 or anti-CTLA-4 therapy was acceptable, and more than 30% had some.

Produced via immunoSEQ multiplex PCR; TCRdb's table is partial and in-frame only. The table includes tens of thousands of clones, 70% to 90% detected once. The CDR3 is made up of 16 amino acids. Germline V lookup: CDR1 SEHNR, CDR2 FQNEAQ (reference sequence). The V and J ends lost 0 bases and 8 bases respectively, with 19 bases between them. The material was CD4+ or CD8+ T cells sorted from blood, obtained in a trial of the OX40 agonist ivuxolimab. The receptor's source is an adult with an advanced solid tumor such as melanoma, head and neck, liver or kidney cancer. V is TRBV7-9 and J is TRBJ1-2; a weak D match, TRBD1 (5 bases). The CDR3 nucleotides read TGTGCCAGCAGCTTAGCAGGGGCGAATCCCTCGGGGGGCTACACCTTC. The encoded protein is CASSLAGANPSGGYTF.